The present TCR beta chain was sequenced within a study of cytomegalovirus exposure and HLA in healthy donors (dated by TCRdb to the late 2010s). With respect to the entire study: In an earlier analysis of approximately 640 of the donors, about 260 Gb of sequence data and 100 million or so unique TCR beta sequences from about 179 million T cells were reported. Donor age, sex, ethnicity and CMV serostatus were compiled alongside the repertoire data. The aim of the study was to test whether cataloging public T cell receptors could identify signatures of past pathogen exposure. Typing coverage varied by locus: about 629-630 donors for A, B, C, DRB1 and DQB1; 500 to 550 for DQA1; over 600 for DPA1; roughly 450 for DPB1. Rather than drawing on any new phenotypic data, the later analysis identified candidate immune exposures from TCR beta sequences and the way those sequences occurred across donors. To study patterns of TCR occurrence, a later analysis re-analyzed previously published TCR beta repertoires from 650 to 750 donors and added high-resolution HLA genotyping. Roughly 300 gigabases of sequencing data and some 85 million unique TCR sequences were included in an early release covering over 600 HLA-typed donors. The study profiled the T cell repertoires of under 700 subjects by immunosequencing and related them to cytomegalovirus serostatus. Of the roughly 420 genotyped donors, 75% to 85% were placed in the genetic ancestry cluster associated with self-reported Caucasian donors. A handful of DR-DQ haplotypes were handled as single units for association and clustering because linkage in the cohort was strong. Every repertoire in the discovery cohort had been generated on one and the same sequencing platform. Both class I and class II loci were covered by HLA typing, at four-digit resolution. An earlier analysis of some 600 of the donors applied high-throughput TCR beta sequencing to assess whether each TCR beta V gene segment acted as functional or pseudogenic. A separate validation cohort of some 130 different subjects was used in addition to the roughly 670-subject first cohort. In a later genetic analysis, genome-wide SNP genotypes for about three fifths of the roughly 670 donors were used, and that subset was treated as a discovery cohort. To predict cytomegalovirus infection status, the study brought together high-throughput TCR immunosequencing, statistical association of individual TCRs with disease status, and machine learning. Among some 400 genotyped donors of the cohort, an average of about 240,000 unique TCR beta nucleotide sequences was sequenced per donor, of which approximately 18% were non-productive. The full study reports these points: V-gene and J-gene trimming of TCR beta chains was associated with a missense DCLRE1C variant in a later genetic analysis, and the association was replicated in an independent cohort. Most TCR sequences were observed very rarely across donors, whereas some public TCRs were present in many individuals. In a later analysis, HLA-associated TCR beta chains were found to be more clonally expanded and to have lower generation probabilities than equally common non-associated chains. In a later analysis, the rate of TCR association differed among HLA loci, with DRB1 alleles having the most associated TCRs and HLA-C alleles having the fewest. A cluster of highly shared sequence variants was judged likely to be a technical artifact of the sequencing pipeline. For the cohort, immune exposure information was limited to CMV serostatus. Because HLA typing was missing for some donors at each locus, association tests included only the typed subset. Some IMGT-functional V segments, including TRBV6-2 and TRBV6-3, could not be distinguished by the 87-base-pair reads and were therefore excluded. In vitro tests confirmed that a few of the cytomegalovirus-associated TCR beta chains recognize cytomegalovirus antigens. Correlated functional status among segregating V segments might be attributable to linkage disequilibrium, but an unknown experimental factor could not be ruled out. An earlier analysis of 450 to 750 of the donors showed that most TCR beta V segments appeared in productive rearrangements either about 87% or about 30% of the time, which broadly matched IMGT annotations. A further reported finding was that TCR beta sequences accurately predicted the HLA-A and HLA-B alleles for most subjects in the first cohort. The classifier was reported to diagnose cytomegalovirus status with high specificity and sensitivity in both the original cohort and the validation cohort. A total of some 180 TCR beta chains were listed by the study as associated with cytomegalovirus. It was suggested by the authors that the approach could potentially be generalized to other disease states and immunological phenotypes. Assigning TCR associations to individual alleles was difficult when HLA alleles, especially DR and DQ, strongly co-occurred. Specific HLA alleles were associated with around 18,000 TCR beta sequences at a false discovery rate of 0.05 in a later analysis. The earlier analysis of about 600 of the donors excluded 15 to 20 rarely observed V segments, including chromosome 9 orphons, because counts were too low. A later genetic analysis reported fewer N-insertions in productive TCRs among donors in an Asian-associated ancestry cluster than the roughly 700-donor mean. This cohort had only TCR beta chains sequenced, and the lack of alpha or paired-chain data limited which features could be detected. According to a later analysis, most CMV-associated TCR beta chains appeared to be HLA-restricted, and the HLA associations seemed to be driven largely by CMV exposure. Several of the top co-occurrence clusters appeared to be linked to parvovirus B19, influenza, CMV and Epstein-Barr virus, according to a later analysis. Sequencing depth was assumed to be roughly uniform across donors in the presence/absence analyses, though that assumption may not hold.

To prepare the library, the immunoSEQ multiplex PCR assay was applied. For the multiplex PCR, a mixture combining 60 forward primers for TCR Vbeta segments and 13 reverse primers for TCR Jbeta segments was used. A multiplex PCR assay on genomic DNA amplified the CDR3 region of rearranged TCR beta genes. On the Illumina HiSeq System, the amplified TCR beta libraries were sequenced as 87-base-pair reads. Regarding the original processing steps: A later analysis tallied 80 million to 95 million unique TCR beta chains across the 666 repertoires, and approximately 11 million of those chains were shared by two or more donors. To remove PCR and sequencing errors, raw reads were error-corrected and collapsed into unique sequences using a nearest-neighbor algorithm that merged closely related sequences. To assign V, D and J gene segments, CDR3 sequences were aligned to IMGT reference sequences. For a sequence to be retained, a match of at least six nucleotides was required to both a V gene segment and a J gene segment. Rearrangements were called productive when the CDR3 lacked stop codons and stayed in frame with V and J; all others were non-productive. Following IMGT convention, CDR3 was defined as the stretch from the second conserved V-encoded cysteine to the conserved J-encoded phenylalanine. Sequences without an unambiguous match to a single V gene segment were excluded from the earlier analysis of about 600 of the donors. An earlier analysis of 450 to 650 of the donors called V segments functional above 56.7% productive rearrangements and segregating when the between-donor standard deviation exceeded 5%. A statistical classification framework was built for diagnosing cytomegalovirus status from the catalog of TCR beta chain sequences. In a later analysis, V and J genes were assigned by comparing TCR nucleotide sequences against IMGT/GENE-DB human TR gene sequences. The TCRdist pipeline was used in a later analysis to assign CDR3 sequences and most-parsimonious VDJ recombination scenarios. A later analysis defined each TCR beta chain by its CDR3 amino acid sequence plus V-gene family, and excluded reads lacking a unique V-gene family. To address suspected cross-contamination and a sequencing artifact, a later analysis removed several hundred highly shared, low-generation-probability nucleotide sequences. In a later analysis, a clonal expansion index was calculated for each public chain from normalized within-repertoire ranks of inferred template counts. A later analysis computed generation probabilities with a VDJ recombination model fitted to out-of-frame rearrangements, and checked the results against IGoR. Hypergeometric tests were used in a later analysis to score TCR-TCR, TCR-HLA and TCR-CMV co-occurrence, with a repertoire-size bias correction applied to the TCR pairs. A later analysis estimated false discovery rates by permuting HLA or CMV assignments 20 times. In a later analysis, co-occurring TCRs were grouped using DBSCAN, and TCRdist sequence similarity was added for clustering within HLA-allele-positive subsets. Repertoires with fewer than 30,000 or more than 120,000 public chains were left out of co-occurrence clustering, as were roughly five repertoires with anomalous nucleotide sharing. Here the immuneACCESS table is served through TCRdb, limited to in-frame sequences with V and J called. Missing clones are a known gap in these copies; in checked studies unresolved V genes cover under half, and the rest lacks a known reason. Clonal size and the V and J genes are those of that table, whereas D and trimming came from the DNA. This sample comprises 90,000 to 110,000 clones, just under 80% of them detected only once. The ten largest make up 1.3% of the sample.

A distance of 10 bases separates the germline ends of V and J, which lose 10 bases and 3 bases respectively. The cysteine opens and the phenylalanine closes a CDR3 of 11 amino acids. Only the CDR3 DNA stays, 33 bases, in frame from base 1. CDR1 and CDR2, per the germline V gene, are MDHEN and SYDVKM. Comments on this clone: Its specific antigen is unknown. The sample holds no much larger clone one base away, and base qualities are not on file.

The cohort comprised several hundred healthy bone marrow donors. All cohort members were sampled while nominally healthy, although unrecorded immune exposures were likely present. The donor tested CMV seronegative and was one of the 352 seronegative cohort members. A peripheral blood sample was collected from each donor, and TCR beta sequencing was performed on peripheral blood mononuclear cells. The Qiagen DNeasy Blood Extraction Kit was used to extract genomic DNA from the blood cell samples. This sequence originates from a man aged 30 to 45 in good health and CMV-seronegative. The specimen was PBMCs. Rearrangement joined TRBV28 to TRBJ2-7; TRBD2 is a weak D gene call, 6 bases matching. The CDR3 loop reads CATSEGYEQYF. At the DNA level, the sequence is TGTGCCACCTCGGAGGGCTACGAGCAGTACTTC.